This paragraph reports one T cell receptor (beta chain). Antigen: not known. The data originate from a study of OX40 agonist ivuxolimab in advanced cancers. Whole-study context: Administration of intravenous ivuxolimab to patients occurred every 2 weeks at 0.01 to 10 mg/kg. A partial response was reached by three patients: one with hepatocellular carcinoma and two with cutaneous melanoma. Findings of the study overall: Among the least clonally expanded were partial responders at 0.1-3.0 mg/kg.

TCRdb keeps only in-frame clones here, not all; method: immunoSEQ multiplex PCR. The sample shows tens of thousands of clones, about 91% of them seen only once. The cohort excluded patients with autoimmune disease history or systemic immunosuppression. Germline CDR1 is SGHNT and CDR2 is YYREEE (reference sequence). V lost 3 bases to trimming and J lost 2 bases; unmatched junction nucleotides: 6. The CDR3 loop spans 15 amino acids. This chain links TRBV5-4 with TRBJ1-2; 8 nucleotides agree with TRBD1. The material sequenced was CD4+ or CD8+ T cells sorted from blood, taken in a trial of the OX40 agonist ivuxolimab. The receptor comes from an adult with an advanced solid tumor such as melanoma, head and neck, liver or kidney cancer. The CDR3 spells CASSSKQGANYGYTF. The CDR3 region has the DNA TGTGCCAGCAGCTCCAAGCAGGGGGCGAACTATGGCTACACCTTC. Combining the CDR3 with reference TRBV5-4 and TRBJ1-2 gives the whole variable domain ETGVTQSPTHLIKTRGQQVTLRCSSQSGHNTVSWYQQALGQGPQFIFQYYREEENGRGNFPPRFSGLQFPNYSSELNVNALELDDSALYLCASSSKQGANYGYTFGSGTRLTVV.